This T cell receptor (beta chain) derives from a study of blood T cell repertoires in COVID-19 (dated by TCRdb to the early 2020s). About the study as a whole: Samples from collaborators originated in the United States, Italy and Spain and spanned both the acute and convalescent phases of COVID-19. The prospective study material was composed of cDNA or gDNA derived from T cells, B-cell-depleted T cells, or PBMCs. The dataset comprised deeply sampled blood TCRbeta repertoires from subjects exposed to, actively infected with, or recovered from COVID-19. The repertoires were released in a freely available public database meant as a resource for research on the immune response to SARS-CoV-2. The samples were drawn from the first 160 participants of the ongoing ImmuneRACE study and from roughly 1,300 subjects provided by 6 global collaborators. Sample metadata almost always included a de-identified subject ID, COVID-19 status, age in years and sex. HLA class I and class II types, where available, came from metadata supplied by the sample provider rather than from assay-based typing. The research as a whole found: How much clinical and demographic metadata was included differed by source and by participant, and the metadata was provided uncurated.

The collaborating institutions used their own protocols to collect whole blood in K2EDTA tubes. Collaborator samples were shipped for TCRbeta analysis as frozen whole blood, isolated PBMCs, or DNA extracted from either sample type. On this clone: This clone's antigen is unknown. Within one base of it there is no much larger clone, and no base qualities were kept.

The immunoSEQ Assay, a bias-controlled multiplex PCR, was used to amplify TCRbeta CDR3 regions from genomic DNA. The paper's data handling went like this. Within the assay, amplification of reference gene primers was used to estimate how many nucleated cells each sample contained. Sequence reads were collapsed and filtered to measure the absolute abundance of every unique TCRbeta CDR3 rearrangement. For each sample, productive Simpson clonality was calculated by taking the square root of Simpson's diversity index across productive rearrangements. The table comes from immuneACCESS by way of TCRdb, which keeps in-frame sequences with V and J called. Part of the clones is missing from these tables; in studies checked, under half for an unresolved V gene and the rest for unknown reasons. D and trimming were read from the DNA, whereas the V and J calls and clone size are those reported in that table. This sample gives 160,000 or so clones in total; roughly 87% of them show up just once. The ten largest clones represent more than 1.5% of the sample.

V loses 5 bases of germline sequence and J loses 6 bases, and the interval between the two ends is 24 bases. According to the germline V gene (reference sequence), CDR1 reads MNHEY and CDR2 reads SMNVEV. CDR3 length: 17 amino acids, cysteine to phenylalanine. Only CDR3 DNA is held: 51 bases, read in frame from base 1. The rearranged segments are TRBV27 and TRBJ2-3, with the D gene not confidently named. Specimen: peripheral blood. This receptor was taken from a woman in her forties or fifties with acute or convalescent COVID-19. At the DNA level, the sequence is TGTGCCAGCAGTACACAACGAGAGGCCCCGATTATCGATACGCAGTATTTT. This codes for CASSTQREAPIIDTQYF.